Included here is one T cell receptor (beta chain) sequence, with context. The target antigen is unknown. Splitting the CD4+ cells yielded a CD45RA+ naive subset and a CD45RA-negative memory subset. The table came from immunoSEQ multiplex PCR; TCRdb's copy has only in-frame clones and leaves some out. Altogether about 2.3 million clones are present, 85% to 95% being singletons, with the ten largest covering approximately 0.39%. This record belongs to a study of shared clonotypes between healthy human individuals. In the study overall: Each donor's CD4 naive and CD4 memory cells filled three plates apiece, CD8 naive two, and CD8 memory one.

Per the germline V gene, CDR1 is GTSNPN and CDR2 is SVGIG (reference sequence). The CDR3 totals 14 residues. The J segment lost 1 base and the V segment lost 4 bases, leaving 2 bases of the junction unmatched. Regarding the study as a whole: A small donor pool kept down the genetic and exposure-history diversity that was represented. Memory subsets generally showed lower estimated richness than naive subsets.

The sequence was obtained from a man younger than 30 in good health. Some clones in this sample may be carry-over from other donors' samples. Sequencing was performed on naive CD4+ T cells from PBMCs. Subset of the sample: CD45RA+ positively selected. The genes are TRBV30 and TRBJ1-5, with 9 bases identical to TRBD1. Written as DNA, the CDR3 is TGTGCCTGGACGGGACAGGGAAGCAATCAGCCCCAGCATTTT. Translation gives CAWTGQGSNQPQHF.